These 13 T cell receptor beta chains were sequenced from one sample in a study of T-cell reconstitution after alpha-beta-depleted transplantation in children. This sample's TCRbeta library carried unique molecular identifier barcodes. TCRdb reanalysed the PCR reads using MiXCR and keeps one entry per CDR3 protein. Of approximately 70,000 distinct CDR3 sequences in the sample, just under 5% were seen once. The sample in question was PBMCs, mostly from graft donor cells, obtained 180 days after TCRalphabeta/CD19-depleted stem cell transplant. The receptors stem from a boy under two years old who had a stem cell transplant for acute myeloid leukemia, so the T cells may come from the graft donor.

This clonotype was counted ten times or more. This chain joins TRBV24-1 and TRBJ2-3, with D perhaps matching TRBD1 (6 bases). Trimming pared 1 base from V and 1 base from J, leaving 14 bases between. CDR1 is KGHDR and CDR2 is SFDVKD in the germline V gene. The length of the CDR3 is 17 residues. CDR3 sequence reads: CATSDLMTGGGTDTQYF. In DNA form, the CDR3 reads TGTGCCACCAGTGATTTAATGACAGGAGGAGGCACAGATACGCAGTATTTT.

The J gene is TRBJ2-5, the V gene TRBV24-1, with D unclear. This CDR3 contains 14 residues. Germline CDR1 reads KGHDR; CDR2 reads SFDVKD. The DNA of the CDR3 is TGTGGGGCCAGTGATTTGCAAGAAGGGGAGACCCAGTACTTC. The encoded protein is CGASDLQEGETQYF.

This clonotype was counted at least ten times. V gene TRBV29-1 combines with J gene TRBJ2-2; 7 nucleotides match TRBD2. This CDR3 region has 17 residues. Germline V lookup: CDR1 SQVTM, CDR2 ANQGSEA. V gave up 0 bases and J gave up 5 bases; unmatched junction bases: 12. The CDR3 nucleotides read TGCAGCGTTGAAGAACCTAGCGGCTCGATGGGGACCGGGGAGCTGTTTTTT. The encoded protein is CSVEEPSGSMGTGELFF.

The chain links TRBV5-6 to TRBJ2-5; the D call may be TRBD1 or TRBD2 (5 bases each). V lost 9 bases, J lost 2 bases, and 23 bases lay in between. The CDR3 has 16 residues. Germline loops: CDR1 SGHDT, CDR2 YYEEEE. The CDR3 nucleotides are TGTGCCATGAGCTCGGGGCAGGGACCGGGGCAAGAGACCCAGTACTTC. This codes for CAMSSGQGPGQETQYF.

This clonotype was detected ten times or more. The genes are TRBV12-3 or TRBV12-4 and TRBJ1-2, with unresolved D. The V gene lost 2 bases and the J gene lost 7 bases, with 14 bases spanning the gap. The CDR3 contains 14 residues. This chain's CDR3 is CASSLKILRGGYTF. The CDR3 nucleotides are TGTGCCAGCAGTTTAAAGATTCTAAGAGGTGGCTACACCTTC.

This clonotype came up many times. The chain recombines TRBV12-3 or TRBV12-4 with TRBJ1-4; D may be TRBD1 (6 bases). This CDR3 contains 14 residues. The ends were cut back, 6 bases at V and 5 bases at J, with 13 bases in the middle. The CDR3 loop is CASSFGQLNEKLFF. For the CDR3, the DNA is TGTGCCAGCAGCTTCGGACAGCTAAATGAAAAACTGTTTTTT.

This clonotype was seen repeatedly, ten times or more. J is TRBJ2-1 and V is TRBV5-1; 10 bases match TRBD2. The CDR3 totals 15 residues. After removal of 0 bases from V and 8 bases from J, the junction contained 5 bases not matched to a gene. Germline V CDR1 and CDR2: SGHRS, YFSETQ. CDR3: CASSLVLAGADEQFF. The CDR3 DNA reads TGCGCCAGCAGCTTGGTCCTAGCGGGGGCCGATGAGCAGTTCTTC.

This clonotype came up many times. The chain combines TRBV7-8 with TRBJ2-2; 7 nucleotides match TRBD2. The CDR3 contains 16 residues. Germline V lookup: CDR1 SGHVS, CDR2 FQNEAQ. V was clipped by 1 base and J by 5 bases; unmatched bases: 7. CDR3 in amino acids: CASSLDVGGITGELFF. DNA of the CDR3: TGTGCCAGCAGCTTAGATGTGGGGGGGATTACCGGGGAGCTGTTTTTT.

This clonotype turned up a few times. The V gene is TRBV19, the J gene TRBJ2-7; D might be TRBD2 (5 bases). CDR3 length equals 16 residues. The germline V gene has CDR1 LNHDA and CDR2 SQIVND (reference sequence). Trimming stripped 4 bases from V and 7 bases from J, with 23 bases between. CDR3 coding DNA: TGTGCCAGTAGTAGGTTGGTCGGGGTCCTTTGGAAGGAGCAGTACTTC. Its translation is CASSRLVGVLWKEQYF.

This clonotype came up many times. Here the CDR3 DNA reads TGTGCCAGCAGAACTTACACCGGGGAGCTGTTTTTT. As protein: CASRTYTGELFF. The rearrangement joins TRBV28 to TRBJ2-2; unclear D gene. This CDR3 is 12 amino acids long. V shed 6 bases and J shed 3 bases, with 5 bases lying between them. Looked up from germline, CDR1 is MDHEN and CDR2 is SYDVKM.

In this sample, this clonotype turned up many times. The chain couples TRBV20-1 to TRBJ1-5; 9 bases fit TRBD1. After removal of 4 bases from V and 5 bases from J, the junction contained 9 bases not matched to a gene. Germline-derived CDR1 and CDR2 are DFQATT and SNEGSKA (reference sequence). This CDR3 spans 15 amino acids. CDR3 loop: CSATSGGQGHQPQHF. Here the CDR3 DNA reads TGCAGTGCTACCTCCGGGGGACAGGGCCATCAGCCCCAGCATTTT.

This clonotype was seen ten or more times. The chain has TRBV12-5 and TRBJ2-2; 9 bases map to TRBD1. There are 17 residues in the CDR3. Germline CDR1 LGHNT, CDR2 FRNRAP. V dropped 2 bases and J dropped 5; count of bases not matched to a gene: 9. The CDR3 DNA sequence: TGTGCTAGTGGTTTGACCCCGGGACAGGGCTATACCGGGGAGCTGTTTTTT. Translating gives CASGLTPGQGYTGELFF.

A note on this clonotype: A much larger clone sits a single nucleotide away, making a read error possible. This chain joins TRBV4-3 and TRBJ2-7, with D maybe TRBD2 (6 bases). This CDR3 is built from 15 residues. V was pared by 3 bases and J by 3 bases, with 15 bases between. Germline CDR1 and CDR2: LGHNA and YSLEER. The CDR3 nucleotides read TGCGCCAGCAGCCAGGGCCGGGACTCACACTACGAGCAGTACTTC. Its protein product is CASSQGRDSHYEQYF.